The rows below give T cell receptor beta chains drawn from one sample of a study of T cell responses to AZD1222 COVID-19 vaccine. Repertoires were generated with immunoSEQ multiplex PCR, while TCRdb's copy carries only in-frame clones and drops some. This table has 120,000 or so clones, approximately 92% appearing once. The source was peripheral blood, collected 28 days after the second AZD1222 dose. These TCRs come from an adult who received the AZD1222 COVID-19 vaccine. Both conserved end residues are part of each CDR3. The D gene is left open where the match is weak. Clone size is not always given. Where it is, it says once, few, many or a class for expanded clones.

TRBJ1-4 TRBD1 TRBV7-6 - TGTGCCAGCAGCCAGGGGGCGCAGAATGAAAAACTGTTTTTT CASSQGAQNEKLFF
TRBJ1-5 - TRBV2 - TGTGCCAGCAGTGACGGTCAGGGCCAGCCCCAGCATTTT CASSDGQGQPQHF
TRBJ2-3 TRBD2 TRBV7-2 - TGTGCCAGCAGCTTAGCTCTTCTAGCGGGGGGCACAGATACGCAGTATTTT CASSLALLAGGTDTQYF
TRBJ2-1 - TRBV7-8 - TGTGCCAGCAGCTTACGGGCGGTGGGAACAGATTACAATGAGCAGTTCTTC CASSLRAVGTDYNEQFF
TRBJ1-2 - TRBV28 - TGTGCCAGCAGTTTACCTATCACCGGGGGCTACACCTTC CASSLPITGGYTF
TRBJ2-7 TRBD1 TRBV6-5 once TGTGCCAGCAACGACAGGGGGAGCTCCTACGAGCAGTACTTC CASNDRGSSYEQYF
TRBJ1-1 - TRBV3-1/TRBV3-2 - TGTGCCAGCCAGAATACAAGATTGTGGACTGAAGCTTTCTTT CASQNTRLWTEAFF
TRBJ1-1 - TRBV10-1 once TGCGCCAGCAACTTTCAGGGGTTCGTCACTGAAGCTTTCTTT CASNFQGFVTEAFF
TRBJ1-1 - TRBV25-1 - TGTGCCAGCAGTGATTCCAGGAGAAACACTGAAGCTTTCTTT CASSDSRRNTEAFF
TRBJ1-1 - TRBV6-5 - TGTGCCAGTGTGGGCACTGAAGCTTTCTTT CASVGTEAFF
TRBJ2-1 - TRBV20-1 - TGCAGTGCAAGTGACCAGGACTCCCGGCATGAGCAGTTCTTC CSASDQDSRHEQFF
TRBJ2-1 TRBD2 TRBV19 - TGTGCCAGTAGTATAGATCGGGGAGGGTACAATGAGCAGTTCTTC CASSIDRGGYNEQFF
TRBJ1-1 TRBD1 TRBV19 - TGTGCCAGTAGCCTCAACCGGGACAGCACTGAAGCTTTCTTT CASSLNRDSTEAFF
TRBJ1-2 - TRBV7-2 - TGTGCCAGCAGCTTCCCCCAGGGGCGAGACTATGGCTACACCTTC CASSFPQGRDYGYTF
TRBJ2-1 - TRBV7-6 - TGTGCCAGCAGCTTAGTGGGGAGATACAATGAGCAGTTCTTC CASSLVGRYNEQFF
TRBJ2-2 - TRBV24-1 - TGTGCCACCAGTGACCCGAGGGGGAACACCGGGGAGCTGTTTTTT CATSDPRGNTGELFF
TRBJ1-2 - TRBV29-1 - TGCAGCGCGGGGAGGCGGGACTATGGCTACACCTTC CSAGRRDYGYTF
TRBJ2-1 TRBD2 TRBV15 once TGTGCCACCAGCAGTACACTAGCGGGGGGCCTCGATGAGCAGTTCTTC CATSSTLAGGLDEQFF
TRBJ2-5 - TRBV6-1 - TGTGCCAGCAGTGAAAGCCCAGGCCGGAGACAAGAGACCCAGTACTTC CASSESPGRRQETQYF
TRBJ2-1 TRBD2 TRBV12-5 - TGTGCTAGTGGTTTGGTACTAGCGGGACCCTACAATGAGCAGTTCTTC CASGLVLAGPYNEQFF
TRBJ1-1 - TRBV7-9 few TGTGCCAGCAGCTTAGGGGGATTCAGAACTGAAGCTTTCTTT CASSLGGFRTEAFF
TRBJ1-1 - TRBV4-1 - TGCGCCAGCAGTGACAGGATGAACACTGAAGCTTTCTTT CASSDRMNTEAFF
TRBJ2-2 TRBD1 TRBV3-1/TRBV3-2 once TGTGCCAGCAGCCCACAGGGGGCCGGGGAGCTGTTTTTT CASSPQGAGELFF
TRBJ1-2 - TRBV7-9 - TGTGCCAGCAGCGGCACAACAGGGAGAGCTGGCTATGGCTACACCTTC CASSGTTGRAGYGYTF
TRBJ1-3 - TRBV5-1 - TGCGCCAGCAGCGTGAACCTCTCTGGAAACACCATATATTTT CASSVNLSGNTIYF
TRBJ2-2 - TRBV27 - TGTGCCAGCACGCTGACAGGCTCCGGGGAGCTGTTTTTT CASTLTGSGELFF
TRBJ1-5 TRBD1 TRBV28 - TGTGCCAGCAGTTCCCTCGGGACAGGCTTCTATAGCAATCAGCCCCAGCATTTT CASSSLGTGFYSNQPQHF
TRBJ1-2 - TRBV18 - TGTGCCAGCTCACCGGGACAAATCTATGGCTACACCTTC CASSPGQIYGYTF
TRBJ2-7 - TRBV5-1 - TGCGCCAGCAGCTTGGCAGCAGGACGCGAGCAGTACTTC CASSLAAGREQYF
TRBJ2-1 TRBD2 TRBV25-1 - TGTGCCAGCAGTGACCCACTAGCGGGGGCCCCCGCAAACAATGAGCAGTTCTTC CASSDPLAGAPANNEQFF
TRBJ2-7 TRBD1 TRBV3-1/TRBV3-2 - TGTGCCAGCAGCCCCCGACAGGGCTACGAGCAGTACTTC CASSPRQGYEQYF
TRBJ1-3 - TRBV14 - TGTGCCAGCAGCCAGACAGGACGTAGCTCTGGAAACACCATATATTTT CASSQTGRSSGNTIYF
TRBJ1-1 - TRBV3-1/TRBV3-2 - TGTGCCAGCAGCCCGGAGGGAGGGTGGCAGGGTTTTTCTGAAGCTTTCTTT CASSPEGGWQGFSEAFF
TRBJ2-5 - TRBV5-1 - TGCGCCAGCAGCTTCGGCAGGACGTCAGAGACCCAGTACTTC CASSFGRTSETQYF
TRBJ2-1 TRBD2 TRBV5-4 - TGTGCCAGCAGCTCGAGGGGGACTAGCGGGAGGGTATACAATGAGCAGTTCTTC CASSSRGTSGRVYNEQFF
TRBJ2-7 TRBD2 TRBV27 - TGTGCCAGCAGTTTAGGACTAGCGGGTTCCATCTACGAGCAGTACTTC CASSLGLAGSIYEQYF
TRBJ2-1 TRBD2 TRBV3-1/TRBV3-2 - TGTGCCAGCAGCCCCGGGACTAGCGGGAGGGACGAGCAGTTCTTC CASSPGTSGRDEQFF
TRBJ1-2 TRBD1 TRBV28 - TGTGCCATCAAGAAAACGGGACAGGGCTATGGCTACACCTTC CAIKKTGQGYGYTF
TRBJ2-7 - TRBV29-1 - TGCAGCGTTGTCAACATCGTACGGAGCTCCTACGAGCAGTACTTC CSVVNIVRSSYEQYF
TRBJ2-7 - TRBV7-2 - TGTGCCAGCAGCCCCTCCTCCCCTGGGTCCTACGAGCAGTACTTC CASSPSSPGSYEQYF
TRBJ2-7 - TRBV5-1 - TGCGCCAGCAGCTTGGGGACCCGGGAGCAGTACTTC CASSLGTREQYF
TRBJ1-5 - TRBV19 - TGTGCCAGTAGTCGGGGGAGAAATCAGCCCCAGCATTTT CASSRGRNQPQHF
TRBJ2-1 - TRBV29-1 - TGCAGCGTTGCTGATTTGGGGCCTAGCTCCTACAATGAGCAGTTCTTC CSVADLGPSSYNEQFF
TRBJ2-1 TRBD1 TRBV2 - TGTGCCAGCAGTCCCGGGACAGGTAGCTCCTACAATGAGCAGTTCTTC CASSPGTGSSYNEQFF
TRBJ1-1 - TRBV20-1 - TGCGGCTCCCGGGTGAACACTGAAGCTTTCTTT CGSRVNTEAFF
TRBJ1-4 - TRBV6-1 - TGTGCCAGCAGTGAAGACGGAAATGAAAAACTGTTTTTT CASSEDGNEKLFF
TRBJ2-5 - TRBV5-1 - TGCGCCAGCAGCTTGGTTTTGGGACTTGCACAGACCCAGTACTTC CASSLVLGLAQTQYF
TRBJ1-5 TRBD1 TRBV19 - TGTGCCAGTACGGGCGAGACAGGGGCTTTCAATCAGCCCCAGCATTTT CASTGETGAFNQPQHF
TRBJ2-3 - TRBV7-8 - TGTGCCAGCAGCTCTCTGACAGATACGCAGTATTTT CASSSLTDTQYF
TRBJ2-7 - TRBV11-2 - TGTGCCAGCAGCTTTCGGACAGACTCCTACGAGCAGTACTTC CASSFRTDSYEQYF
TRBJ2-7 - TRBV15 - TGTGCCACCAGCAGAGAGGTGGACTACGAGCAGTACTTC CATSREVDYEQYF
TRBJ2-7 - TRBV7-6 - TGTGCCAGCAGCTTAGAACGGACCTACGAGCAGTACTTC CASSLERTYEQYF
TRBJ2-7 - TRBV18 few TGTGCCAGCTCACCCGGGGGGCAAGAGCAGTACTTC CASSPGGQEQYF